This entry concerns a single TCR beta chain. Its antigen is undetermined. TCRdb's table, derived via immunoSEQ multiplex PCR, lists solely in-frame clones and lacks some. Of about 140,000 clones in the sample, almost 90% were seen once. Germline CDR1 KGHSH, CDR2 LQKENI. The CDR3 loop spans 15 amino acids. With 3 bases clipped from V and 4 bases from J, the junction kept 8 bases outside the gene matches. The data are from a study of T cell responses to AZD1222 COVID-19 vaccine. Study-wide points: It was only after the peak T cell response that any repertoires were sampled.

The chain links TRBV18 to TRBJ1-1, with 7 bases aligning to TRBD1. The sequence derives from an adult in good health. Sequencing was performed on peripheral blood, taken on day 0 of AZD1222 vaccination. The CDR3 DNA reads TGTGCCAGCTCACCGATGTTGACAGGGCCCACTGAAGCTTTCTTT. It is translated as CASSPMLTGPTEAFF.